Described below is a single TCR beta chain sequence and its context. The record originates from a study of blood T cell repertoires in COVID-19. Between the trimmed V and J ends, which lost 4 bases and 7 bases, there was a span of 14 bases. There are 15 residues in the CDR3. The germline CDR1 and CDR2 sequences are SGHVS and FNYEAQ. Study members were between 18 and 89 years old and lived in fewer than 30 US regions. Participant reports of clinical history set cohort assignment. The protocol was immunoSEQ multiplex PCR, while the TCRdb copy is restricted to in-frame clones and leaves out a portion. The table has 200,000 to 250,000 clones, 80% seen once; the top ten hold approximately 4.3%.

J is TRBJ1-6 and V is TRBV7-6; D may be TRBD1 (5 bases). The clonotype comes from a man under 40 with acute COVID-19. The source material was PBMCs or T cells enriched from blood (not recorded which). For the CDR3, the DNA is TGTGCCAGCAGCTCTCTGGTGGCAGGGAATTCACCCCTCCACTTT. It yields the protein CASSSLVAGNSPLHF.